This T cell receptor (beta chain) was sequenced during a study of monozygotic twins with inflammatory bowel disease. About this clonotype itself: The antigen is unknown.

Whole-study results and caveats: Some repertoire variability may stem from patients' differing immunosuppressive treatments. Lower sharing of clonotypes with other individuals was seen in IBD patients than in healthy twins. This was most marked in patients showing signs of disease activity.

Reprocessing the 5' RACE reads, TCRdb reports a single entry for every CDR3 protein and omits DNA. The specimen's table records 150,000 to 200,000 distinct CDR3 sequences. Material for sequencing was blood. The TCR sequence derives from a human donor with ulcerative colitis or Crohn's disease, or a healthy co-twin of an affected twin (not recorded which).

The CDR3 region is CASSLGGTTQYF. The chain combines TRBV7-2 with TRBJ2-3; TCRdb indicates TRBD2, and absent DNA this call remains unverified. The CDR3 runs 12 residues. CDR1 and CDR2 from the germline V gene are SGHTA and FQGNSA.